The next 26 T cell receptor beta chains were all read from a single sample in a study of blood T cell repertoires in COVID-19 (dated by TCRdb to 2019 to 2021). Libraries were made using the immunoSEQ multiplex PCR assay. Sourced from immuneACCESS, this table was stored by TCRdb with only in-frame sequences that have V and J called. A share of the clones is absent; for the studies checked, an unresolved V gene accounts for under half, and the remainder has no known explanation. The sample yields about 180,000 clones; more than 75% were counted once. Jointly, the top ten make up roughly 2.5% of the sample. The material sequenced was peripheral blood. The receptors stem from a man aged 40-49 years with active or convalescent COVID-19.

The gene calls are TRBV7-9 and TRBJ2-3; possibly TRBD2 for D (6 bases). Trimming removed 0 bases from V and 3 bases from J, with 13 bases in between. CDR3 length: 16 residues. The germline V gene has CDR1 SEHNR and CDR2 FQNEAQ (reference sequence). The CDR3 is CASSLAGSGLTDTQYF. The CDR3 nucleotides read TGTGCCAGCAGCTTAGCGGGTAGCGGCCTGACAGATACGCAGTATTTT.

V is TRBV12-3 or TRBV12-4 and J is TRBJ1-5, with no clear D. Trimming shortened V by 10 bases and J by 0 bases, and 7 bases separated the two germline ends. This CDR3 is 12 amino acids long. In DNA, the CDR3 is TGTGCCACACGGAGTAGCAATCAGCCCCAGCATTTT. This codes for CATRSSNQPQHF.

The V and J genes are TRBV30 and TRBJ1-6, with D uncertain. The V and J ends lost 2 bases and 7 bases respectively, with 12 bases between them. This CDR3 has 14 residues. The germline CDR1 and CDR2 sequences are GTSNPN and SVGIG (reference sequence). The CDR3 region is CAWSRVYGNSPLHF. CDR3 in DNA: TGTGCCTGGAGTCGGGTGTATGGAAATTCACCCCTCCACTTT.

The chain carries TRBV27 and TRBJ2-7; the match to TRBD1 covers 10 bases. With V trimmed by 4 bases and J by 3 bases, 6 bases remained unmatched. The CDR3 length is 15 residues. Germline values: CDR1 MNHEY, CDR2 SMNVEV (reference sequence). CDR3 in DNA: TGTGCCAGCAGTTCGCGGGACAGGGGATACTACGAGCAGTACTTC. Translating gives CASSSRDRGYYEQYF.

V gene TRBV27 combines with J gene TRBJ2-7; D is unclear. V was clipped by 0 bases and J by 7 bases, with 13 bases between them. Germline V gives CDR1 MNHEY, CDR2 SMNVEV (reference sequence). CDR3 length: 14 amino acids. For the CDR3, the DNA is TGTGCCAGCAGTTTATCAGGCGGCTATAGGGAGCAGTACTTC. Protein sequence: CASSLSGGYREQYF.

V usage is TRBV6-2 or TRBV6-3 and J usage is TRBJ2-7; D is undetermined. Deletions cut 5 bases from V and 3 bases from J, with 11 bases between. The CDR3 extends over 13 amino acids. Germline V gene sequence: CDR1 MNHEY, CDR2 SVGEGT. The CDR3 sequence is CASSPHENYEQYF. CDR3 nucleotides: TGTGCCAGCAGTCCCCATGAGAACTACGAGCAGTACTTC.

J is TRBJ1-2 and V is TRBV19; 9 bases fit TRBD1. With V trimmed by 3 bases and J by 2 bases, 13 bases remained unmatched. This CDR3 has 18 residues. Germline loops: CDR1 LNHDA, CDR2 SQIVND (reference sequence). Here the CDR3 reads CASSISRPGTGSNYGYTF. The CDR3 DNA reads TGTGCCAGTAGTATTTCACGTCCCGGGACAGGGTCCAACTATGGCTACACCTTC.

This chain connects TRBV7-2 to TRBJ1-2; 8 positions agree with TRBD1. Germline values: CDR1 SGHTA, CDR2 FQGNSA. The CDR3 consists of 16 residues. The J segment lost 4 bases and the V segment lost 4 bases, leaving 11 bases of the junction unmatched. The CDR3 DNA sequence: TGTGCCAGCAGCTCCGGACAGGGAAGAGGGCTCTATGGCTACACCTTC. Amino acid sequence: CASSSGQGRGLYGYTF. Complete variable domain (other parts from reference TRBV7-2 and TRBJ1-2): GAGVSQSPSNKVTEKGKDVELRCDPISGHTALYWYRQSLGQGLEFLIYFQGNSAPDKSGLPSDRFSAERTGGSVSTLTIQRTQQEDSAVYLCASSSGQGRGLYGYTFGSGTRLTVV.

This chain uses TRBV3-1 (or the pseudogene TRBV3-2) with TRBJ1-4, with TRBD1 as a possible D gene (6 bases). The V gene lost 6 bases and the J gene lost 5 bases, with 13 bases spanning the gap. Germline V gene data show CDR1 as LGHDT and CDR2 as YNNKEL (reference sequence). The CDR3 has 14 residues. The CDR3 DNA sequence: TGTGCCAGCAGTACCGGGACAATAAATGAAAAACTGTTTTTT. Its translation is CASSTGTINEKLFF.

This chain uses TRBV5-1 with TRBJ2-7; 7 positions agree with TRBD1. J was trimmed by 3 bases and V by 0 bases; bases with no gene match: 9. Germline V lookup: CDR1 SGHRS, CDR2 YFSETQ. The CDR3 is made up of 16 amino acids. The CDR3 spells CASSLDGNRGNYEQYF. In DNA, the CDR3 is TGCGCCAGCAGCTTGGACGGAAACAGGGGCAACTACGAGCAGTACTTC.

Regarding this clone: A read error may account for a junction end that differs from germline. The J gene is TRBJ2-1, the V gene TRBV10-3; TRBD2 is a possible D gene (6 bases). The germline CDR1 and CDR2 sequences are ENHRY and SYGVKD. This CDR3 has 12 residues. CDR3 loop: CAISDPGTEEFF. In nucleotides, the CDR3 is TGTGCCATCAGTGACCCCGGGACTGAGGAGTTCTTC.

V usage is TRBV7-9 and J usage is TRBJ1-4; D is unclear. The CDR3 loop spans 18 amino acids. The ends were cut back, 3 bases at V and 1 base at J, with 18 bases in the middle. Germline V gene data show CDR1 as SEHNR and CDR2 as FQNEAQ (reference sequence). The CDR3 DNA reads TGTGCCAGCAGCTTCATCCCCCCCTGGGAGGTAACTAATGAAAAACTGTTTTTT. It specifies CASSFIPPWEVTNEKLFF.

J is TRBJ1-2 and V is TRBV5-6; weak D call: TRBD1 (5 bases). The germline V gene encodes CDR1 SGHDT and CDR2 YYEEEE. The CDR3 contains 15 residues. Trimming cost V 2 bases and J 4 bases, with 15 bases left between them. DNA for the CDR3: TGTGCCAGCAGCTTAATAGACAGAACAACCTATGGCTACACCTTC. The encoded protein is CASSLIDRTTYGYTF.

This chain links TRBV6-5 with TRBJ2-1, with TRBD1 identical over 7 bases. Germline V gene lookup returns CDR1 MNHEY and CDR2 SVGAGI. CDR3 size: 15 residues. V gave up 0 bases and J gave up 6 bases; unmatched junction bases: 5. The CDR3 here is CASSYSTGAGNEQFF. The CDR3 DNA sequence: TGTGCCAGCAGTTACTCAACAGGGGCTGGCAATGAGCAGTTCTTC.

The chain couples TRBV30 to TRBJ1-5; D ambiguous. With 2 bases removed from V and 8 bases from J, the gap between germline ends came to 10 bases. The CDR3 spans 12 residues. The germline V gene encodes CDR1 GTSNPN and CDR2 SVGIG (reference sequence). In nucleotides, the CDR3 is TGTGCCTGGAGTACGGTGAGCGAGCCCCAGCATTTT. This encodes CAWSTVSEPQHF. Full variable domain (missing parts from reference TRBV30 and TRBJ1-5): SQTIHQWPATLVQPVGSPLSLECTVEGTSNPNLYWYRQAAGRGLQLLFYSVGIGQISSEVPQNLSASRPQDRQFILSSKKLLLSDSGFYLCAWSTVSEPQHFGDGTRLSIL.

This clone has only one observation. V usage is TRBV2 and J usage is TRBJ2-7, with D possibly matching TRBD1 (6 bases). The germline V gene encodes CDR1 SNHLY and CDR2 FYNNEI. Trimming pared 2 bases from V and 5 bases from J, leaving 13 bases between. The CDR3 has 14 amino acids. In nucleotides, the CDR3 is TGTGCCAGCAGTGAAATCAGGGGCAGGGACGAGCAGTACTTC. It yields the protein CASSEIRGRDEQYF.

This chain connects TRBV19 to TRBJ1-6, with D uncertain. Deletions cut 7 bases from V and 6 bases from J, with 19 bases between. CDR1 and CDR2 (germline): LNHDA, SQIVND (reference sequence). This CDR3 comprises 16 residues. CDR3 DNA: TGTGCCAGTAATTCCGGCCCTGGACTCTCTAATTCACCCCTCCACTTT. Residues: CASNSGPGLSNSPLHF.

This chain uses TRBV7-9 with TRBJ2-7, with D tentatively TRBD2 (6 bases). The germline V gene has CDR1 SEHNR and CDR2 FQNEAQ (reference sequence). The CDR3 runs 18 residues. Deletions cut 5 bases from V and 7 bases from J, with 30 bases between. In DNA, the CDR3 is TGTGCCAGCAGCCAGCAGGATTGGTTTGGGACTGGGACTGGGGAGCAGTACTTC. Translation: CASSQQDWFGTGTGEQYF.

The V and J genes are TRBV3-1 (or the pseudogene TRBV3-2) and TRBJ1-1; 7 positions match TRBD1. Germline CDR1 is LGHDT and CDR2 is YNNKEL (reference sequence). The trim removed 4 bases at V and 2 bases at J, leaving 7 bases unmatched. The CDR3 consists of 15 residues. The CDR3 bases are TGTGCCAGCAGCCCGCGGGACAGAAAAAACACTGAAGCTTTCTTT. Its translation: CASSPRDRKNTEAFF.

This chain uses TRBV4-1 with TRBJ1-4; weak D call: TRBD1 (6 bases). Germline CDR1 is MGHRA and CDR2 is YSYEKL. The CDR3 runs to 15 residues. V lost 5 bases and J lost 8, with 18 bases in between. The CDR3 bases are TGCGCCAGCAGCTCACAGGGTGGAAGGAACGAAAAACTGTTTTTT. Amino acid sequence: CASSSQGGRNEKLFF.

The rearrangement joins TRBV19 to TRBJ1-3; 11 nucleotides match TRBD1. Germline loops: CDR1 LNHDA, CDR2 SQIVND (reference sequence). The CDR3 contains 13 residues. V lost 5 bases and J lost 7; bases outside the gene matches: 1. The CDR3 DNA is TGTGCCAGTAGTTGGGACAGGGGGAACACCATATATTTT. Translation: CASSWDRGNTIYF. Full variable domain (remainder filled in from reference TRBV19 and TRBJ1-3): DGGITQSPKYLFRKEGQNVTLSCEQNLNHDAMYWYRQDPGQGLRLIYYSQIVNDFQKGDIAEGYSVSREKKESFPLTVTSAQKNPTAFYLCASSWDRGNTIYFGEGSWLTVV.

This chain links TRBV7-2 with TRBJ1-2, with D tentatively TRBD1 (5 bases). The V gene lost 3 bases and the J gene lost 8 bases, with 16 bases spanning the gap. Germline V lookup: CDR1 SGHTA, CDR2 FQGNSA. This CDR3 is built from 14 residues. In nucleotides, the CDR3 is TGTGCCAGCAGCTTCAGGGAAGCCCCTATCGGCTACACCTTC. This translates into CASSFREAPIGYTF. The whole variable domain, remainder taken from reference TRBV7-2 and TRBJ1-2, is GAGVSQSPSNKVTEKGKDVELRCDPISGHTALYWYRQSLGQGLEFLIYFQGNSAPDKSGLPSDRFSAERTGGSVSTLTIQRTQQEDSAVYLCASSFREAPIGYTFGSGTRLTVV.

The chain links TRBV7-3 to TRBJ2-3; 15 positions agree with TRBD2. The CDR3 runs 17 residues. V was clipped by 5 bases and J by 2 bases; unmatched bases: 5. Germline CDR1 SGHTA, CDR2 FQGTGA. CDR3 sequence reads: CASSQGTSGGTTDTQYF. CDR3 sequence (DNA): TGTGCCAGCAGCCAAGGGACTAGCGGGGGGACCACAGATACGCAGTATTTT.

A single count supports this clone. This chain joins TRBV18 and TRBJ1-3; possibly TRBD1 for D (6 bases). The V end lost 2 bases, the J end lost 1 base, and 9 bases lay between the germline ends. Germline V gene lookup returns CDR1 KGHSH and CDR2 LQKENI. The CDR3 has 15 residues. The CDR3 region has the DNA TGTGCCAGCTCACCAGAGACAGGATCTGGAAACACCATATATTTT. This gives the protein CASSPETGSGNTIYF.

This clone was detected once. The CDR3 protein is CASSQLTTGYNEQFF. The DNA for the CDR3 is TGCGCCAGCAGCCAATTAACTACAGGTTACAATGAGCAGTTCTTC. The rearrangement uses TRBV4-1 and TRBJ2-1; the D gene is possibly TRBD1 (5 bases). The germline V gene encodes CDR1 MGHRA and CDR2 YSYEKL. The CDR3 totals 15 residues. The V end lost 2 bases, the J end lost 4 bases, and 12 bases lay between the germline ends.

In its sample, this clone was seen once. CDR3 in amino acids: CASSLDRGGFYGYTF. The CDR3 coding sequence is TGTGCCAGCAGCTTAGATAGGGGGGGGTTCTATGGCTACACCTTC. The chain is built from TRBV11-2 and TRBJ1-2, with D possibly matching TRBD1 (6 bases). The CDR3 runs to 15 residues. V lost 0 bases, J lost 4 bases, and 12 bases lay in between. Germline V gene data show CDR1 as SGHAT and CDR2 as FQNNGV.